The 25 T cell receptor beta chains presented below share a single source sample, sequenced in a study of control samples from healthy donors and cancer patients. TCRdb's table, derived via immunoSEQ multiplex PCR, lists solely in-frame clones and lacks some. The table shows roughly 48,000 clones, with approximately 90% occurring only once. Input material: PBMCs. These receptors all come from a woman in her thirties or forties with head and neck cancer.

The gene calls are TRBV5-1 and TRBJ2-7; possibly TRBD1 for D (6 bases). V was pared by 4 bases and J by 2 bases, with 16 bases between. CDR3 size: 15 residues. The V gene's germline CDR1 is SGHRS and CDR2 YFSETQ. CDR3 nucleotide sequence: TGCGCCAGCAGCCCCCGAGGGGGAGAGGCCTACGAGCAGTACTTC. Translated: CASSPRGGEAYEQYF.

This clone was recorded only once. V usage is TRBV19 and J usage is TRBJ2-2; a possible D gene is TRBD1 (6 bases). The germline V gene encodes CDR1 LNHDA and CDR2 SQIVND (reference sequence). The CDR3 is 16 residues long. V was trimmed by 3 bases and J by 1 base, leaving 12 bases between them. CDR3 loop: CASSMGRQVNTGELFF. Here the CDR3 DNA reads TGTGCCAGTAGTATGGGGAGACAGGTGAACACCGGGGAGCTGTTTTTT.

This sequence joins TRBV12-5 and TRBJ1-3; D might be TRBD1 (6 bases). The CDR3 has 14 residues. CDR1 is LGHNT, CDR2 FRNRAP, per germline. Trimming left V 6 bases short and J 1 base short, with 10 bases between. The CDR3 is CASGRTDSGNTIYF. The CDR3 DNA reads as TGTGCTAGTGGGCGGACAGATTCTGGAAACACCATATATTTT.

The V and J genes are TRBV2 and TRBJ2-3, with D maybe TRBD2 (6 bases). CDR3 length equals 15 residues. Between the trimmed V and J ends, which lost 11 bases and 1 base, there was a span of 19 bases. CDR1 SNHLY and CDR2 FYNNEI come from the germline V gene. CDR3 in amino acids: CAGREGAYRTDTQYF. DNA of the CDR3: TGTGCCGGGCGGGAAGGAGCCTACCGCACAGATACGCAGTATTTT.

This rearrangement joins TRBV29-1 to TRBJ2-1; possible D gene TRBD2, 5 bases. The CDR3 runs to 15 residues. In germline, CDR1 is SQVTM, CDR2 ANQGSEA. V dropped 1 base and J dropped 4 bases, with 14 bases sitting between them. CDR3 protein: CSVEGERVPYNEQFF. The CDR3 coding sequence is TGCAGCGTTGAAGGGGAGCGAGTCCCTTACAATGAGCAGTTCTTC.

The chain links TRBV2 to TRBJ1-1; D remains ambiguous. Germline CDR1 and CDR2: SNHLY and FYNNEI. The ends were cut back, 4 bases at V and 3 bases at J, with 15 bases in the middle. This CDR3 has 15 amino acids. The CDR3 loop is CASSVRQIEYTEAFF. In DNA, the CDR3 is TGTGCCAGCAGTGTCCGTCAGATCGAGTACACTGAAGCTTTCTTT. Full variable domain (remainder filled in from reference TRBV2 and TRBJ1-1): EPEVTQTPSHQVTQMGQEVILRCVPISNHLYFYWYRQILGQKVEFLVSFYNNEISEKSEIFDDQFSVERPDGSNFTLKIRSTKLEDSAMYFCASSVRQIEYTEAFFGQGTRLTVV.

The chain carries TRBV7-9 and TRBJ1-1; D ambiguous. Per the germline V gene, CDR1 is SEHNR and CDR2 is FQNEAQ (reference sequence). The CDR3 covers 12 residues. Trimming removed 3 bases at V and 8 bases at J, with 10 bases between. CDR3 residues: CASSFGRSEAFF. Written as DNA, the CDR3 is TGTGCCAGCAGCTTCGGCAGGAGCGAAGCTTTCTTT.

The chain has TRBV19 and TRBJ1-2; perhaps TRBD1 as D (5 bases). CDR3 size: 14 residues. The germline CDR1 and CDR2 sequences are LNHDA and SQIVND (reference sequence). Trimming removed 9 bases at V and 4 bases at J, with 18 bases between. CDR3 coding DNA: TGTGCCAGCGGACGGGGGGTTTATAGCTATGGCTACACCTTC. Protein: CASGRGVYSYGYTF.

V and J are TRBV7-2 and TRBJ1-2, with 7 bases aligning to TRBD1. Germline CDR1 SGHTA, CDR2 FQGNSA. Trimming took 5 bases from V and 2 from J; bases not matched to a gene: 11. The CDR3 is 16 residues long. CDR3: CASSPQGKGGNYGYTF. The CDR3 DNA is TGTGCCAGCAGCCCACAGGGGAAGGGAGGGAACTATGGCTACACCTTC.

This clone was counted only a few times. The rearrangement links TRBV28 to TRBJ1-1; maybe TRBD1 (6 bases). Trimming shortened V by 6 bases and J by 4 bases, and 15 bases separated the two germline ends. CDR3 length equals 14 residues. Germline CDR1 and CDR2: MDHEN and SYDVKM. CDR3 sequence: CASRNTGFVTEAFF. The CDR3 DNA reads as TGTGCCAGCAGGAATACAGGGTTCGTCACTGAAGCTTTCTTT.

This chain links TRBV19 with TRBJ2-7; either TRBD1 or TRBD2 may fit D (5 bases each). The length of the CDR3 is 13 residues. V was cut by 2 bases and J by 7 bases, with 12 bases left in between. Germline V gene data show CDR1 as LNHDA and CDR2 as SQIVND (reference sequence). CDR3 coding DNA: TGTGCCAGTAGTATATCCCGGGACGCAGAGCAGTACTTC. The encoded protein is CASSISRDAEQYF. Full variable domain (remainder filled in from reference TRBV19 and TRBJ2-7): DGGITQSPKYLFRKEGQNVTLSCEQNLNHDAMYWYRQDPGQGLRLIYYSQIVNDFQKGDIAEGYSVSREKKESFPLTVTSAQKNPTAFYLCASSISRDAEQYFGPGTRLTVT.

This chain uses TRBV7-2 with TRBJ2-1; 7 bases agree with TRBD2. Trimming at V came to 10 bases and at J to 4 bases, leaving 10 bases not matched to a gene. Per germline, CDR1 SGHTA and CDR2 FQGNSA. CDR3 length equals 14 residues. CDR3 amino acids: CANNAGVLYNEQFF. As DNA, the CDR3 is TGTGCCAACAATGCGGGGGTTTTATACAATGAGCAGTTCTTC.

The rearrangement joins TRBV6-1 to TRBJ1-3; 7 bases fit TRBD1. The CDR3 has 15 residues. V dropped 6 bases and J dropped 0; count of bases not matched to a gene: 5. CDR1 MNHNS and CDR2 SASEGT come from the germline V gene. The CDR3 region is CASRAPGGSGNTIYF. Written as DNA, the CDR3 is TGTGCCAGCAGAGCCCCAGGGGGCTCTGGAAACACCATATATTTT.

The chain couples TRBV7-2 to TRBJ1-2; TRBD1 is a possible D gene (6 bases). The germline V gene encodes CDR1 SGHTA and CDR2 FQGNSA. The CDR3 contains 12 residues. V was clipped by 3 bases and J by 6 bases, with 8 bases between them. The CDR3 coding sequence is TGTGCCAGCAGCTTGAACAGGGATGGCTACACCTTC. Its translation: CASSLNRDGYTF.

Here the CDR3 reads CASSQQGSEQYF. The CDR3 DNA sequence: TGTGCCAGCAGTCAACAGGGCTCCGAGCAGTACTTC. The chain joins TRBV12-3 or TRBV12-4 to TRBJ2-7; D possibly corresponds to TRBD1 (6 bases). V gave up 5 bases and J gave up 6 bases, with 11 bases separating them. CDR3 size: 12 residues.

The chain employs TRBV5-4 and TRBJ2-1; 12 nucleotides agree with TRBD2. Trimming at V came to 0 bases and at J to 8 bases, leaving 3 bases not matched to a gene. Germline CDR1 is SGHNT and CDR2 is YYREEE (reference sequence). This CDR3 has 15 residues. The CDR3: CASSLGLAGVDEQFF. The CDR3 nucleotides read TGTGCCAGCAGCTTGGGACTAGCGGGAGTGGATGAGCAGTTCTTC.

The CDR3 DNA sequence: TGTGCCAGTAGCGGGGGTGGAATGGGGGCTAATGAAAAACTGTTTTTT. Encoded protein: CASSGGGMGANEKLFF. The chain carries TRBV19 and TRBJ1-4; TRBD1 might be the D (5 bases). V lost 6 bases to trimming and J lost 3 bases, with 17 bases between them. CDR3 length: 16 amino acids. The V gene's germline CDR1 is LNHDA and CDR2 SQIVND (reference sequence).

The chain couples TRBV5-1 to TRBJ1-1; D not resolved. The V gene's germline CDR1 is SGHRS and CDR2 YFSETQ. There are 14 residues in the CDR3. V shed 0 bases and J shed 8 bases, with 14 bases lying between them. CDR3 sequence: CASSLDAPGDEAFF. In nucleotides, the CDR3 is TGCGCCAGCAGCTTGGACGCTCCGGGAGACGAAGCTTTCTTT.

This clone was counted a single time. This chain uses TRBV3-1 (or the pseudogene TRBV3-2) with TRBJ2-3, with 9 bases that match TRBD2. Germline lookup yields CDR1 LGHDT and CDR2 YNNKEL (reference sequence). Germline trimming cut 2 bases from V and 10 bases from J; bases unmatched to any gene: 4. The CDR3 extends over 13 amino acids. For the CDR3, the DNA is TGTGCCAGCAGCCAACTTAGCGGGAGTGCGCAGTATTTT. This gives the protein CASSQLSGSAQYF.

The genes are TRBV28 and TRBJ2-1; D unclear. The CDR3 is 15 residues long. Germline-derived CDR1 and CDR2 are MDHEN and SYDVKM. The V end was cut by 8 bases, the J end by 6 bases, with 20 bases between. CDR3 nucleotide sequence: TGTGCCAGCTCCGCTTGGCCCCTAGGCCCCAATGAGCAGTTCTTC. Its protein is CASSAWPLGPNEQFF.

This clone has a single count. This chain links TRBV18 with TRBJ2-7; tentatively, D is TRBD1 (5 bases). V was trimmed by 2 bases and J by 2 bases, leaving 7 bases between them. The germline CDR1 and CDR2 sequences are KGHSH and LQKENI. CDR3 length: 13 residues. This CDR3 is CASSPDSTYEQYF. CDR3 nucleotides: TGTGCCAGCTCACCAGACAGCACCTACGAGCAGTACTTC.

The CDR3 reads CASSAGPFHTQYF. CDR3 in DNA: TGTGCCAGCAGTGCGGGCCCATTCCATACGCAGTATTTT. The chain has TRBV11-3 and TRBJ2-3; possible D gene TRBD2, 5 bases. CDR3 length: 13 amino acids. The germline V gene encodes CDR1 SGHNT and CDR2 YENEEA. Trimming cost V 6 bases and J 7 bases, with 14 bases left between them.

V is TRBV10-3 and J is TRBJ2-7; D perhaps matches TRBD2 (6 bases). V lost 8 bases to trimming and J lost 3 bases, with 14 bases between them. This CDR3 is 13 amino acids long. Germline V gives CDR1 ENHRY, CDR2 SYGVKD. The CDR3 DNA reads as TGTGCCATCGCCGCGGGACCCAACTACGAGCAGTACTTC. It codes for CAIAAGPNYEQYF.

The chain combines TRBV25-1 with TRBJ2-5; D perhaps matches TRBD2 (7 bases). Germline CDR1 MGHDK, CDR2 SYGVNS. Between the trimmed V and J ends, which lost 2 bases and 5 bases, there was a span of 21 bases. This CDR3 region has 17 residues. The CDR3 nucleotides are TGTGCCAGCAGTGAAGGTTTGGGGGGGCCATTAAGGGAGACCCAGTACTTC. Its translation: CASSEGLGGPLRETQYF.

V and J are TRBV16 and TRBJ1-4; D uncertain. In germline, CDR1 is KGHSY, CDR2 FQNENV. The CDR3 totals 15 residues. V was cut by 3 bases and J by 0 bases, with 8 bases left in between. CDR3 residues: CASSHPSATNEKLFF. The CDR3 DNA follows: TGTGCCAGCAGCCACCCCAGCGCAACTAATGAAAAACTGTTTTTT.